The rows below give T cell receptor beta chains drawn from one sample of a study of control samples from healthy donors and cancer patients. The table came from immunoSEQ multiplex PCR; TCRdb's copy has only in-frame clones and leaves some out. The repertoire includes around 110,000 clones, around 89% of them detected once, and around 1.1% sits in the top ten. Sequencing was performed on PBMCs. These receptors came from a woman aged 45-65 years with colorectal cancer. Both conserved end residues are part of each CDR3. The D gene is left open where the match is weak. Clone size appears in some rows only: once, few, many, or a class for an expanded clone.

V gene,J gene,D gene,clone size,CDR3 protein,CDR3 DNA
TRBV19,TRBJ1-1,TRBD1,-,CASSRQGTEAFF,TGTGCCAGTAGTCGACAGGGTACTGAAGCTTTCTTT
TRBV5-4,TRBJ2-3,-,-,CASSAGGGSTDTQYF,TGTGCCAGCAGCGCTGGTGGGGGGAGCACAGATACGCAGTATTTT
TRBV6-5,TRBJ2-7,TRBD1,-,CASTQNRGHEQYF,TGTGCCAGCACCCAGAACAGGGGCCACGAGCAGTACTTC
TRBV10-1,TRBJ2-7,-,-,CASSDFQGRKDEQYF,TGCGCCAGCAGTGATTTCCAGGGGAGAAAAGACGAGCAGTACTTC
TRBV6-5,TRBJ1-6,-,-,CASSFLQSNSPLHF,TGTGCCAGCAGTTTTCTACAGTCTAATTCACCCCTCCACTTT
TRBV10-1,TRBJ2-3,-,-,CASSPSGGKRDTQYF,TGCGCCAGCAGTCCTTCGGGGGGCAAGCGGGATACGCAGTATTTT
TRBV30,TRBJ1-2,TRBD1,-,CAWAGQGVGNYGYTF,TGTGCCTGGGCGGGACAGGGGGTCGGTAACTATGGCTACACCTTC
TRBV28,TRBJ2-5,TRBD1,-,CASSLGGRGQTKQETQYF,TGTGCCAGCAGTTTAGGGGGACGGGGACAGACAAAACAAGAGACCCAGTACTTC
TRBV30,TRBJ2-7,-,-,CAWSADGTFHYEQYF,TGTGCCTGGAGCGCGGACGGGACTTTCCACTACGAGCAGTACTTC
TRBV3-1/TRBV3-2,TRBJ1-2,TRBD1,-,CASSPGQGYGYTF,TGTGCCAGCAGCCCGGGACAGGGGTATGGCTACACCTTC
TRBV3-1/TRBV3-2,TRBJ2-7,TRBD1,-,CASSQEGQGAREQYF,TGTGCCAGCAGCCAAGAAGGGCAGGGGGCAAGGGAGCAGTACTTC
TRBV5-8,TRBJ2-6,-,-,CASSLHRSGANVLTF,TGTGCCAGCAGCCTACACAGATCTGGGGCCAACGTCCTGACTTTC
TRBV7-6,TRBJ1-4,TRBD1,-,CASSYRGSNEKLFF,TGTGCCAGCAGCTACAGGGGATCTAATGAAAAACTGTTTTTT
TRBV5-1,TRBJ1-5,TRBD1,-,CASSLTPTGGADQPQHF,TGCGCCAGCAGCTTAACGCCGACAGGGGGCGCCGATCAGCCCCAGCATTTT
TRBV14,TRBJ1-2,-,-,CASSQDRLYGYTF,TGTGCCAGCAGCCAAGACAGGCTCTATGGCTACACCTTC
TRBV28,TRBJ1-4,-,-,CASSSKGGTNWEKLFF,TGTGCCAGCAGTTCGAAAGGGGGGACGAATTGGGAAAAACTGTTTTTT
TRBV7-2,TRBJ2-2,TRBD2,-,CASSPAGGGNTGELFF,TGTGCCAGCAGCCCCGCGGGAGGGGGGAACACCGGGGAGCTGTTTTTT
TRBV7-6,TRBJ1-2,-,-,CASSLGFLDGYTF,TGTGCCAGCAGCTTAGGGTTTCTGGATGGCTACACCTTC
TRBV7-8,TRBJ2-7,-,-,CASSGFYEQYF,TGTGCCAGCAGCGGCTTCTACGAGCAGTACTTC
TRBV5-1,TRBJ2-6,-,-,CASSPIGGRAGANVLTF,TGCGCCAGCAGCCCCATTGGGGGGCGGGCCGGGGCCAACGTCCTGACTTTC
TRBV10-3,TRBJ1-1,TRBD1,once,CAISEGDRGTNTEAFF,TGTGCCATCAGTGAGGGGGACAGGGGGACGAACACTGAAGCTTTCTTT
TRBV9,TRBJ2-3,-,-,CASNARGASLIADTQYF,TGTGCCAGCAACGCACGGGGGGCCAGCCTTATAGCAGATACGCAGTATTTT
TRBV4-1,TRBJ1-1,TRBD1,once,CASSQAPGQGEAFF,TGCGCCAGCAGCCAAGCCCCGGGACAGGGAGAAGCTTTCTTT
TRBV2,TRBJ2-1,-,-,CASSEQLYNEQFF,TGTGCCAGCAGTGAACAGCTGTACAATGAGCAGTTCTTC
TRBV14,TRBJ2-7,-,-,CASSTQQGSSYEQYF,TGTGCCAGCAGCACCCAACAGGGTAGCTCCTACGAGCAGTACTTC
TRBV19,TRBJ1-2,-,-,CASSTSRGSLYGYTF,TGTGCCAGTAGTACATCCCGCGGGAGTTTATATGGCTACACCTTC
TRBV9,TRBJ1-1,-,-,CASSVSGDTEAFF,TGTGCCAGCAGCGTCTCGGGAGACACTGAAGCTTTCTTT
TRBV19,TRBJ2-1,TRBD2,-,CATSHTSGRYNEQFF,TGTGCCACCTCGCATACTAGCGGGAGGTACAATGAGCAGTTCTTC
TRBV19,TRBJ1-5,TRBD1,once,CASRTGYQPQHF,TGTGCCAGCAGGACAGGGTATCAGCCCCAGCATTTT
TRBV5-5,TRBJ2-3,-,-,CASSFQVAERTDTQYF,TGTGCCAGCAGCTTTCAGGTGGCAGAACGCACAGATACGCAGTATTTT
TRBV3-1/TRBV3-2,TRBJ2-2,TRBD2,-,CASSPRGREDTGELFF,TGTGCCAGCAGCCCCCGCGGGAGAGAGGACACCGGGGAGCTGTTTTTT
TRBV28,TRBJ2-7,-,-,CASSFHQGTLSYEQYF,TGTGCCAGCAGTTTCCACCAGGGGACACTATCCTACGAGCAGTACTTC
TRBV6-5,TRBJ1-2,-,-,CASSYSRGVHGYTF,TGTGCCAGCAGTTACTCGAGAGGGGTTCACGGCTACACCTTC
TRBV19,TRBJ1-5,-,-,CASRKQAGPGSNQPQHF,TGTGCCAGTCGAAAGCAGGCAGGGCCGGGAAGCAATCAGCCCCAGCATTTT
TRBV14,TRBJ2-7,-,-,CASSQVLHAYEQYF,TGTGCCAGCAGCCAAGTTCTACACGCTTACGAGCAGTACTTC
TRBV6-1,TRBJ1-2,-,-,CASSETDVGGYTF,TGTGCCAGCAGTGAAACGGACGTTGGTGGCTACACCTTC
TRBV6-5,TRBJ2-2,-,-,CASSYRTSGELFF,TGTGCCAGCAGTTACCGCACTAGTGGGGAGCTGTTTTTT
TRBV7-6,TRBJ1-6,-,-,CASSLQPYYNSPLHF,TGTGCCAGCAGCTTACAGCCCTACTATAATTCACCCCTCCACTTT
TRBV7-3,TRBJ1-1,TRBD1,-,CASSLPGQGIDTEAFF,TGTGCCAGCAGCTTACCGGGACAGGGAATAGACACTGAAGCTTTCTTT
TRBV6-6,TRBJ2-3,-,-,CASSRLSVQGSDTQYF,TGTGCCAGCAGCCGACTAAGTGTACAGGGATCGGATACGCAGTATTTT
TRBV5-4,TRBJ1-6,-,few,CASSLDWGVGSSPLHF,TGTGCCAGCAGCTTGGATTGGGGGGTCGGTAGTTCACCCCTCCACTTT
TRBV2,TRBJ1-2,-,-,CASSEALNYGYTF,TGTGCCAGCAGTGAAGCCCTGAACTATGGCTACACCTTC
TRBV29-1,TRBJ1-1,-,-,CSVGRFRGRYTEAFF,TGCAGCGTTGGACGGTTTCGGGGCAGATACACTGAAGCTTTCTTT
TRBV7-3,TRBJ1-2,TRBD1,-,CASSQSGGSDGYTF,TGTGCCAGCAGCCAATCAGGGGGATCGGATGGCTACACCTTC
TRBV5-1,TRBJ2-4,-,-,CASSLDATSLKNIQYF,TGCGCCAGCAGCTTGGACGCCACCAGTTTAAAAAACATTCAGTACTTC
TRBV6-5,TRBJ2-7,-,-,CASSPRDKSLEQYF,TGTGCCAGCAGTCCCCGGGACAAGTCACTCGAGCAGTACTTC
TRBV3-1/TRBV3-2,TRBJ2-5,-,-,CASSQGNIGETQYF,TGTGCCAGCAGCCAAGGTAATATCGGTGAGACCCAGTACTTC
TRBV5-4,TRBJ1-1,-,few,CASSTLRARGLEDEAFF,TGTGCCAGCAGTACATTGAGAGCCAGGGGTCTGGAAGATGAAGCTTTCTTT
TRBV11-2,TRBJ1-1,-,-,CASSLARGNTEAFF,TGTGCCAGCAGCTTAGCCAGGGGGAACACTGAAGCTTTCTTT
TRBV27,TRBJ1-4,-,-,CASSPHLQKLFF,TGTGCCAGCAGTCCCCACTTGCAAAAACTGTTTTTT
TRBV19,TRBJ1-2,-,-,CASSIVGSTPNYGYTF,TGTGCCAGTAGTATAGTAGGCTCGACCCCCAACTATGGCTACACCTTC